This TCR beta chain was obtained from a study of untreated major depressive disorder. The data were produced by immunoSEQ multiplex PCR, yet TCRdb's version contains in-frame clones alone and is incomplete. The sample yields around 20,000 clones, approximately 89% seen once. This CDR3 is built from 13 residues. The V gene's germline CDR1 is MDHEN and CDR2 SYDVKM. Deletions cut 3 bases from V and 4 bases from J, with 8 bases between. The clonotype was recovered from a woman in her thirties or forties in good health. V usage is TRBV28 and J usage is TRBJ2-3, with a tentative D call TRBD2 (5 bases). Sequenced input: CD4+ T cells from PBMCs. In nucleotides, the CDR3 is TGTGCCAGCAGTTTTGCAGCGGCAGATACGCAGTATTTT. Amino acid sequence: CASSFAAADTQYF.